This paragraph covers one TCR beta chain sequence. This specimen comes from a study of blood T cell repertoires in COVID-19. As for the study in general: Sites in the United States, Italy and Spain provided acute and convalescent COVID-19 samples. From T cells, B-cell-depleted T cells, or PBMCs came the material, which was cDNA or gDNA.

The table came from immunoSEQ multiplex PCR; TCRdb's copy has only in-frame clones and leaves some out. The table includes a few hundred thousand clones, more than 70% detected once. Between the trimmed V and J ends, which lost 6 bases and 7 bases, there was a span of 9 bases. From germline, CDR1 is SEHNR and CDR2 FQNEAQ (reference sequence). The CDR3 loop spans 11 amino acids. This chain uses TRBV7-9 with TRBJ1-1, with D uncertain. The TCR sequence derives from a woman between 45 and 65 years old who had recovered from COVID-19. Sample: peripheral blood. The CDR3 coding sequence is TGTGCCAGCAGACCTACAGATGAAGCTTTCTTT. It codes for CASRPTDEAFF.